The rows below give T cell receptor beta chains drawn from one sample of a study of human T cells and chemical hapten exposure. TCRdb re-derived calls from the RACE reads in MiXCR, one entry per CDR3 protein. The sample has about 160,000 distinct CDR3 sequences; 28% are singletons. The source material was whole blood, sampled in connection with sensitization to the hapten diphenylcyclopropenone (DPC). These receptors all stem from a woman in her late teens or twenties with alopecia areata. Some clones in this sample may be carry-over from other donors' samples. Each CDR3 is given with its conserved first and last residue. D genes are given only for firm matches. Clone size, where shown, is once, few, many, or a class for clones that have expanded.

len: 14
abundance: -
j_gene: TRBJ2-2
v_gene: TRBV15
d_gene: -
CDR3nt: TGTGCCACCAGAAGAACAGGGAACACCGGGGAGCTGTTTTTT
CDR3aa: CATRRTGNTGELFF

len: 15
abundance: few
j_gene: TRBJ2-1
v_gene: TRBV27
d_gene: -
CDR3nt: TGTGCCAGCAGTTTATTGGGCGATCCGAGCAATGAGCAGTTCTTC
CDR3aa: CASSLLGDPSNEQFF

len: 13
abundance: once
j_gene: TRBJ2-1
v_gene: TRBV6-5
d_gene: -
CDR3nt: TGTGCCAGCAGTTACTTTAAAGGGGCGCCCGGGTCCTTC
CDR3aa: CASSYFKGAPGSF

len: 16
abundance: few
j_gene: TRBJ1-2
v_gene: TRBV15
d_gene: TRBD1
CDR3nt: TGTGCCACCAGCAGCTCCGGGACAGGGGTCACCTATGGCTACACCTTC
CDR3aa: CATSSSGTGVTYGYTF

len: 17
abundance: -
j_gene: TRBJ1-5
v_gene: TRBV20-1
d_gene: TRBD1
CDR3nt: TGCAGTGTTCCCTCCGACAGGGAAGGTCATAGCAATCAGCCCCAGCATTTT
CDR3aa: CSVPSDREGHSNQPQHF

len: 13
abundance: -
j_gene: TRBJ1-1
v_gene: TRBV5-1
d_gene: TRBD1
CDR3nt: TGCGCCAGCAGCTTCACAGGGGACACTGAAGCTTTCTTT
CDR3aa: CASSFTGDTEAFF

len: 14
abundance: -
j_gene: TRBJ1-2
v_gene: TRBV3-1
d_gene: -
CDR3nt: TGTGCCAGCAGCCAAGTAGAACAACGCTATGGCTACACCTTC
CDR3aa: CASSQVEQRYGYTF

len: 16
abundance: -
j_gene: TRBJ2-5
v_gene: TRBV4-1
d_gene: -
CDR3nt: TGCGCCAGCAGCCAGCCCGGGACTTCGTACCAAGAGACCCAGTACTTC
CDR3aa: CASSQPGTSYQETQYF

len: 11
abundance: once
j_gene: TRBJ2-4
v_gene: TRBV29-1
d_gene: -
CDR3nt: TGCAGCGCCGGGGGCCCCAACATTCAGTACTTC
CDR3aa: CSAGGPNIQYF

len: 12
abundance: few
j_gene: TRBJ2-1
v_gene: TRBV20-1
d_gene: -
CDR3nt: TGCAGTGTGGGGGGGCCAGACAATGAGCAGTTCTTC
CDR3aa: CSVGGPDNEQFF

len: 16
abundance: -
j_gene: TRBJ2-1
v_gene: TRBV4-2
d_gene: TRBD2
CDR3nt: TGTGCCAGCAGCCAAGAAAGTGGGACTAGAAAGGGTAGCCGGTTCTTC
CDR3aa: CASSQESGTRKGSRFF

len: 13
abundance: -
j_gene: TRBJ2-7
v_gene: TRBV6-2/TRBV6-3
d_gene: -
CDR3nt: TGTGCCAGCAGTTACGCGTCCTCCTACGAGCAGTACTTC
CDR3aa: CASSYASSYEQYF

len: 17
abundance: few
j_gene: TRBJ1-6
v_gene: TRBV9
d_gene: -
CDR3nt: TGTGCCAGCAGCGATCCCCTGGAGGGATCATATAATTCACCCCTCCACTTT
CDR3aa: CASSDPLEGSYNSPLHF

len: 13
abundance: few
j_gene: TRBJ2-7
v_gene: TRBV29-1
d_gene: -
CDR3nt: TGCAGCGTTGTTCGGTCCGATTTCTACGAGCAGTACTTC
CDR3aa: CSVVRSDFYEQYF

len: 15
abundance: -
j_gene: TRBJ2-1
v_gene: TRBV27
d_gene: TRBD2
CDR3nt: TGTGCCAGCCTCTCCGGGACTAGCGGGTACAATGAGCAGTTCTTC
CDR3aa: CASLSGTSGYNEQFF

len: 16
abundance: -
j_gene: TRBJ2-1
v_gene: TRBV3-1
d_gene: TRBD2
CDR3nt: TGTGCCAGCAGCCAGACCGGGACTAGCGGGGGCTATGAGCAGTTCTTC
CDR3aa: CASSQTGTSGGYEQFF

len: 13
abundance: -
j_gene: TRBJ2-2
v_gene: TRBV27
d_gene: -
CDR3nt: TGTGCCAGCAGTTTACCTGTAGCCGGGGAGCTGTTTTTT
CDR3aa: CASSLPVAGELFF

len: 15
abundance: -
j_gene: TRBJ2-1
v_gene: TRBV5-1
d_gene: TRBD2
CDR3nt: TGCGCCAGCAGCTTGAATAGCGGGGACTTCAATGAGCAGTTCTTC
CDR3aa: CASSLNSGDFNEQFF

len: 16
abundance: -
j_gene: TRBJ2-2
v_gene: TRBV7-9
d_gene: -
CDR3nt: TGTGCCAACCCGCGAGGGATAGCGACGAACACCGGGGAGCTGTTTTTT
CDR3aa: CANPRGIATNTGELFF

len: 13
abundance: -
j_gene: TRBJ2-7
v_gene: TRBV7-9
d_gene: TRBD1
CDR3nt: TGTGCCAGCAGCTCATCCCCCGGACAGGGCAAGTACTTC
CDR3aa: CASSSSPGQGKYF

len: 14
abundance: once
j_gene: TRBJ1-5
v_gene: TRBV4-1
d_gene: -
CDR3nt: TGCGCCAGCAGCCAACGCGGATACAATCAGCCCCAGCATTTT
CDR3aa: CASSQRGYNQPQHF

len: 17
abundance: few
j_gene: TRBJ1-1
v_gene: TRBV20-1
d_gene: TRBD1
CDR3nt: TGCAGTGCACGGGACAGCTCCCTAAATCTAATGAACACTGAAGCTTTCTTT
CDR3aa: CSARDSSLNLMNTEAFF

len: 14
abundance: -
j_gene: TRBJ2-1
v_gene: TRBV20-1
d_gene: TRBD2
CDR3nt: TGCAGTGCTAGGGGCACTAGCGGAAAAAATGAGCAGTTCTTC
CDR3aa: CSARGTSGKNEQFF

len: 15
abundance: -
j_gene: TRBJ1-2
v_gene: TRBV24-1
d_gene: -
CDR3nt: TGTGCCACCAGTGATTCTCTACAGGGCAACTATGGCTACACCTTC
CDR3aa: CATSDSLQGNYGYTF

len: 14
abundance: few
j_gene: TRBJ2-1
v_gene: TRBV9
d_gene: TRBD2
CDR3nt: TGTGCCAGCACCGCTTTTGGGGGGAGGGATGAGCAGTTCTTC
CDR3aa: CASTAFGGRDEQFF

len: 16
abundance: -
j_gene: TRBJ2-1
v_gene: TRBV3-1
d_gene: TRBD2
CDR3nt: TGTGCCAGCAGCCAAGTGCGCCTAGCGGGTAACAATGAGCAGTTCTTC
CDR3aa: CASSQVRLAGNNEQFF

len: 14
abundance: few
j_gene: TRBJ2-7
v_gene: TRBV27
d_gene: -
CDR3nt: TGTGCCAGCAGTTTAGCGGCCAGCTCCTACGAGCAGTACTTC
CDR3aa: CASSLAASSYEQYF

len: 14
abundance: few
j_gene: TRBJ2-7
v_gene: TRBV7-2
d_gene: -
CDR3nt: TGTGCCAGCAGCTTCGCCGGGACGAACTACGAGCAGTACTTC
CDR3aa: CASSFAGTNYEQYF

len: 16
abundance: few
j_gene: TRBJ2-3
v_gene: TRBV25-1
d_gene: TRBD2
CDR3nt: TGTGCCAGTACCCGGGGACTAGCGGGATTGACAGATACGCAGTATTTT
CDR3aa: CASTRGLAGLTDTQYF

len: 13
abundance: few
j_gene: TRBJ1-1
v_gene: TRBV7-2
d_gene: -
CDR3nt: TGTGCCAGCAGCTTATACGGGGGCACTGAAGCTTTCTTT
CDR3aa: CASSLYGGTEAFF

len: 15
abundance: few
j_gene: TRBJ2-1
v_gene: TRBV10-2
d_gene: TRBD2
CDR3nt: TGCGCCAGCAGTGAGAGGACTAGCGGGGGTAATGAGCAGTTCTTC
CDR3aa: CASSERTSGGNEQFF

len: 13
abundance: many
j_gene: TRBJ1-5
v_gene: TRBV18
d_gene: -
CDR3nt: TGTGCCAGCAGCCCTGACAGCAATCAGCCCCAGCATTTT
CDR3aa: CASSPDSNQPQHF

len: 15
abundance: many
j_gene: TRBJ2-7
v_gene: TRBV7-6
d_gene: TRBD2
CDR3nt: TGTGCCAGCAGCTTGCGGACTAGCGGGTCCTACGAGCAGTACTTC
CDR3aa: CASSLRTSGSYEQYF

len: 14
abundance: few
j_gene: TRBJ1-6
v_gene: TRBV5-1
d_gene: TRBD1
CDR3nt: TGCGCCAGCAGCTTCCAACAGGGGAATTCACCCCTCCACTTT
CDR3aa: CASSFQQGNSPLHF

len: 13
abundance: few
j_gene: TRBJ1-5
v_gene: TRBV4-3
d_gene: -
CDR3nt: TGCGCCAGCAGCCAAGGCGCTCAGGGTCCCCAGCATTTT
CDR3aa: CASSQGAQGPQHF

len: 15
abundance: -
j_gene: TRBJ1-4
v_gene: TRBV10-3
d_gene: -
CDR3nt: TGTGCCATCAGTGAGTCGAGGGCAGTAGAAGAAAAACTGTTTTTT
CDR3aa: CAISESRAVEEKLFF

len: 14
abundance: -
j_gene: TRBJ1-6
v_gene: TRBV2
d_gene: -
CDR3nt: TGTGCCAGCAGTGGCAGGAGCTATAATTCACCCCTCCACTTT
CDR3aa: CASSGRSYNSPLHF

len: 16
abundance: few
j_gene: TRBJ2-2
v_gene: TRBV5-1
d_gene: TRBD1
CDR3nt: TGCGCCAGCAGCGCCGACAGGGGTCGGGGTACCGGGGAGCTGTTTTTT
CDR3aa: CASSADRGRGTGELFF

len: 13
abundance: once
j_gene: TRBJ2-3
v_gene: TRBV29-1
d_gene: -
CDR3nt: TGCAGCGTTGAAAGCTCGGACGCAGATACGCAGTATTTT
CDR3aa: CSVESSDADTQYF

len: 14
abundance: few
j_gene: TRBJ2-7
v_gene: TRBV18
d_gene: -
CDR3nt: TGTGCCAGCTCACGCTATCCGGCGAACTACGAGCAGTACTTC
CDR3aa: CASSRYPANYEQYF

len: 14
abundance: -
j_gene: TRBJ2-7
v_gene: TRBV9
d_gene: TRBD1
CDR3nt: TGTGCCAGCAGCGCAATGACAGGGGCCTACGAGCAGTACTTC
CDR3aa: CASSAMTGAYEQYF

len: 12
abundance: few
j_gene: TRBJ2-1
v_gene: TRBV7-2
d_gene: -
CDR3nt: TGTGCCAGCAGCCTACAGGTCCATGAGCAGTTCTTC
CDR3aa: CASSLQVHEQFF

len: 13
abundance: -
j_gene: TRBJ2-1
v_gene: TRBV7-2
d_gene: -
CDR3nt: TGTGCCAGCAGCTTTAGCTCCTACAATGAGCAGTTCTTC
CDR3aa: CASSFSSYNEQFF